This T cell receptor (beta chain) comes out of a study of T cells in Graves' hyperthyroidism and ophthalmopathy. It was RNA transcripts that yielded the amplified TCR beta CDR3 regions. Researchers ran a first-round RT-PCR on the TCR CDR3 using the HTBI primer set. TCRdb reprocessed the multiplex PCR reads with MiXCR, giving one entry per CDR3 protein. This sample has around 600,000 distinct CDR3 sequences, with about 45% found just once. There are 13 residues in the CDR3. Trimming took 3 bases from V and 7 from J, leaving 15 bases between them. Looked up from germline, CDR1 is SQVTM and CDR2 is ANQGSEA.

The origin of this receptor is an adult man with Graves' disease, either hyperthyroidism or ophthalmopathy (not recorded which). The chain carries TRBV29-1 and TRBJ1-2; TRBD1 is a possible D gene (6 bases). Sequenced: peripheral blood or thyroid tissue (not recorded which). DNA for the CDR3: TGCAGCGTTGATGCGGACAGAGACCTTGGCTACACCTTC. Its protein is CSVDADRDLGYTF.